The 13 T cell receptor beta chains given below trace back to one sample, sequenced in a study of siplizumab effects on memory and regulatory T cells. Produced via immunoSEQ multiplex PCR; TCRdb's table is partial and in-frame only. Of 60,000 or so clones listed, over 90% are singletons. Input material: CD8+ T cells sorted from blood. Receptors were obtained from a human donor in good health.

The J gene is TRBJ2-7, the V gene TRBV7-9; D unresolved. The V and J ends lost 5 bases and 6 bases respectively, with 14 bases between them. From germline, CDR1 is SEHNR and CDR2 FQNEAQ (reference sequence). The length of the CDR3 is 13 residues. CDR3 residues: CASSPDASVEQYF. CDR3 nucleotide sequence: TGTGCCAGCAGCCCGGACGCAAGTGTCGAGCAGTACTTC.

This sequence joins TRBV27 and TRBJ2-2; 10 bases match TRBD1. With V trimmed by 6 bases and J by 5 bases, 3 bases remained unmatched. CDR3 length equals 14 residues. CDR1 and CDR2 from the germline V gene are MNHEY and SMNVEV (reference sequence). This CDR3 reads CASSGTGDTGELFF. CDR3 bases: TGTGCCAGCAGCGGGACAGGGGATACCGGGGAGCTGTTTTTT.

The CDR3 region is CASSLMGTGEEQYF. DNA of the CDR3: TGTGCCAGCAGCTTAATGGGGACAGGGGAAGAGCAGTACTTC. V is TRBV7-3 and J is TRBJ2-7; 10 bases match TRBD1. The CDR3 contains 14 residues. V lost 1 base to trimming and J lost 7 bases; unmatched junction nucleotides: 4. CDR1 and CDR2 from the germline V gene are SGHTA and FQGTGA.

The rearrangement joins TRBV28 to TRBJ2-1, with 13 bases matching TRBD2. In germline, CDR1 is MDHEN, CDR2 SYDVKM. The CDR3 is 15 residues long. V lost 3 bases and J lost 9; bases outside the gene matches: 5. This CDR3 is CASSLRRLAGGEQFF. In DNA, the CDR3 is TGTGCCAGCAGTTTGCGGAGACTAGCGGGAGGTGAGCAGTTCTTC.

This sequence joins TRBV6-1 and TRBJ2-1; D not certain. Germline values: CDR1 MNHNS, CDR2 SASEGT. V shed 0 bases and J shed 3 bases, with 9 bases lying between them. The CDR3 has 15 residues. Here the CDR3 DNA reads TGTGCCAGCAGTGAAGCAAGCGAGAACTACAATGAGCAGTTCTTC. Its translation: CASSEASENYNEQFF.

The chain joins TRBV7-9 to TRBJ2-1; 12 positions agree with TRBD2. From germline, CDR1 is SEHNR and CDR2 FQNEAQ (reference sequence). This CDR3 region has 16 residues. With 6 bases clipped from V and 0 bases from J, the junction kept 3 bases outside the gene matches. The CDR3 here is CASSRTSGNSYNEQFF. CDR3 sequence (DNA): TGTGCCAGCAGTAGGACTAGCGGGAACTCCTACAATGAGCAGTTCTTC.

The rearrangement links TRBV11-3 to TRBJ2-7; TRBD1 matches at 10 bases. Germline V lookup: CDR1 SGHNT, CDR2 YENEEA. This CDR3 has 16 amino acids. The V gene end was trimmed by 3 bases and the J gene end by 3 bases; junction bases not matched to a gene: 8. CDR3 coding DNA: TGTGCCAGCAGCTTGTATGCCGGGACAGGGGACTACGAGCAGTACTTC. Protein sequence: CASSLYAGTGDYEQYF.

The V gene is TRBV9, the J gene TRBJ2-1; TRBD2 aligns across 7 bases. V trimming: 4 bases; J trimming: 1 base; junction bases outside the gene matches: 5. The length of the CDR3 is 15 residues. CDR1 is SGDLS and CDR2 is YYNGEE in the germline V gene. Here the CDR3 DNA reads TGTGCCAGCAGCCCACGACTAGCATCCTACAATGAGCAGTTCTTC. Translating gives CASSPRLASYNEQFF.

The CDR3 bases are TGTGCCAGCAGCGGGGCAGACAGGACAGGCAGCTATGGCTACACCTTC. This codes for CASSGADRTGSYGYTF. The rearrangement uses TRBV9 and TRBJ1-2, with 7 bases lining up with TRBD1. The CDR3 consists of 16 residues. CDR1 SGDLS and CDR2 YYNGEE come from the germline V gene. The ends lost 3 bases at V and 4 bases at J; junction bases unmatched: 12. Using reference TRBV9 and TRBJ1-2 for the parts outside the CDR3, the full variable domain is DSGVTQTPKHLITATGQRVTLRCSPRSGDLSVYWYQQSLDQGLQFLIQYYNGEERAKGNILERFSAQQFPDLHSELNLSSLELGDSALYFCASSGADRTGSYGYTFGSGTRLTVV.

The chain links TRBV28 to TRBJ2-5, with 11 bases lining up with TRBD1. The CDR3 length is 17 residues. Trimming at V came to 3 bases and at J to 1 base, leaving 7 bases not matched to a gene. Looked up from germline, CDR1 is MDHEN and CDR2 is SYDVKM. CDR3 protein: CASSFYRTGGSQETQYF. The CDR3 region has the DNA TGTGCCAGCAGTTTCTATAGGACAGGGGGCAGCCAAGAGACCCAGTACTTC.

This rearrangement joins TRBV19 to TRBJ2-5; D unclear. The tail of the sequence fits TRBJ2-7 better, so the J call may be wrong. The CDR3 covers 13 residues. The V gene's germline CDR1 is LNHDA and CDR2 SQIVND (reference sequence). The CDR3 nucleotides read TGTGCCAGTAGTCCAGGAATCTCCTACGAGCAGTACTTC. It encodes CASSPGISYEQYF.

In this sample, this clone turned up once. The junction departs from germline at one end; a sequencing error may be responsible. The chain has TRBV7-7 and TRBJ2-1, with TRBD2 identical over 13 bases. The CDR3 is 19 residues long. CDR1 and CDR2 from the germline V gene are SSHAT and FNYEAQ (reference sequence). The chain's CDR3 is CASSPSVHLGLAGDGEQFF. As DNA, the CDR3 is TGTGCTAGCAGCCCCTCAGTGCACCTCGGACTAGCGGGAGATGGTGAGCAGTTCTTC. The full variable domain, rest sourced from reference TRBV7-7 and TRBJ2-1, is GAGVSQSPRYKVTKRGQDVTLRCDPISSHATLYWYQQALGQGPEFLTYFNYEAQPDKSGLPSDRFSAERPEGSISTLTIQRTEQRDSAMYRCASSPSVHLGLAGDGEQFFGPGTRLTVL.

J is TRBJ2-2 and V is TRBV4-1, with no clear D. The V end was cut by 0 bases, the J end by 6 bases, with 17 bases between. Germline lookup yields CDR1 MGHRA and CDR2 YSYEKL. The CDR3 covers 17 residues. The CDR3 reads CASSQDAVTFRPGELFF. The CDR3 bases are TGCGCCAGCAGCCAAGATGCGGTTACTTTTCGCCCCGGGGAGCTGTTTTTT.